The sequence of this T cell receptor (beta chain) was determined in a study of cytomegalovirus exposure and HLA in healthy donors. Study-level findings and limits: A later analysis reportedly identified an Asian-associated ancestry cluster as carrying fewer N-insertions than the 666-donor mean. The productive fraction for most TCR beta V segments was about 87% or about 30% in an earlier analysis.

As concerns this clone: The target antigen is unknown. This specimen includes other DNA sequences encoding the same CDR3.

Amplification used 60 Vbeta primers and 13 Jbeta primers. Data came from immunoSEQ multiplex PCR; TCRdb stores just in-frame clones and leaves some out. Among 160,000 or so clones listed, 60% to 85% were seen once. Input material: PBMCs. The receptor was derived from a man between 50 and 59 years old in good health and CMV-seropositive.

This CDR3 reads CASSARDRGRYGYTF. The DNA of the CDR3 is TGTGCCAGCAGCGCTCGGGACAGGGGTCGGTATGGCTACACCTTC. The chain is built from TRBV9 and TRBJ1-2; TRBD1 matches 10 bases. CDR3 size: 15 residues. Losses at the gene ends were 3 bases for V and 5 bases for J; bases not matched to a gene: 7. CDR1 is SGDLS, CDR2 YYNGEE, per germline. Drawing the rest from reference TRBV9 and TRBJ1-2, the complete variable domain is DSGVTQTPKHLITATGQRVTLRCSPRSGDLSVYWYQQSLDQGLQFLIQYYNGEERAKGNILERFSAQQFPDLHSELNLSSLELGDSALYFCASSARDRGRYGYTFGSGTRLTVV.